The entry that follows covers one T cell receptor (beta chain) sequence. Its antigen is as yet unknown. This sample is part of a study of cytomegalovirus exposure and HLA in healthy donors. Study-level information: Genotyping of roughly 400 donors showed that roughly 83% belonged to the Caucasian-associated ancestry cluster.

Germline V lookup: CDR1 GTSNPN, CDR2 SVGIG (reference sequence). After removal of 0 bases from V and 3 bases from J, the junction contained 3 bases not matched to a gene. The CDR3 runs to 14 residues. The study ran its PCR with 60 Vbeta and 13 Jbeta primers. Clones were sequenced by immunoSEQ multiplex PCR, and TCRdb holds only the in-frame ones, with some missing. The table includes around 75,000 clones, about four fifths detected once. Study-wide results and limits: When analyzed later, the rates of TCR association showed variation by HLA locus, with DRB1 the most and HLA-C the fewest. Reportedly, TCR beta sequences accurately predicted HLA-A and HLA-B alleles in most subjects. Later on, an analysis tied 15,000 to 20,000 TCR beta sequences to HLA alleles at 0.05 false discovery rate.

The rearrangement links TRBV30 to TRBJ2-7; 9 nucleotides line up with TRBD1. The specimen sequenced was PBMCs. The origin of this receptor is a middle-aged man in good health and CMV-seronegative. In DNA, the CDR3 is TGTGCCTGGAGTGTAACGACAGGGGGCTACGAGCAGTACTTC. Translated: CAWSVTTGGYEQYF.